These 8 T cell receptor beta chains were sequenced from one sample in a study of blood T cell repertoires in COVID-19. Clones were sequenced by immunoSEQ multiplex PCR, and TCRdb holds only the in-frame ones, with some missing. The sample has roughly 110,000 clones, over 80% seen once. The source material was peripheral blood. The receptors were gathered from a woman aged 65 to 85 with acute or convalescent COVID-19.

V usage is TRBV5-1 and J usage is TRBJ1-1, with a weak D call TRBD1 (5 bases). Trimming pared 0 bases from V and 3 bases from J, leaving 9 bases between. The CDR3 extends over 14 amino acids. CDR1 and CDR2 from the germline V gene are SGHRS and YFSETQ. The CDR3: CASSLEGWYTEAFF. DNA of the CDR3: TGCGCCAGCAGCTTGGAGGGGTGGTACACTGAAGCTTTCTTT.

The CDR3 nucleotides read TGTGCCAGTAGTATTGCGGTTTCTAGCAATCAGCCCCAGCATTTT. Translating it yields CASSIAVSSNQPQHF. The chain is built from TRBV19 and TRBJ1-5; D uncertain. V was trimmed by 3 bases and J by 0 bases, leaving 9 bases between them. CDR3 length: 15 residues. CDR1 is LNHDA, CDR2 SQIVND, per germline (reference sequence).

This chain connects TRBV12-3 or TRBV12-4 to TRBJ2-1, with 7 bases identical to TRBD1. The CDR3 is 12 residues long. Losses at the gene ends were 6 bases for V and 8 bases for J; bases not matched to a gene: 4. The DNA for the CDR3 is TGTGCCAGCAGGCACAGGGGCGATGAGCAGTTCTTC. This gives the protein CASRHRGDEQFF.

This sequence joins TRBV5-8 and TRBJ2-3; 9 bases agree with TRBD1. CDR1 SGHTS and CDR2 YDEGEE come from the germline V gene. This CDR3 has 15 residues. Trimming removed 5 bases from V and 4 bases from J; junction bases left unmatched: 8. This CDR3 is CASRLDRGPPDTQYF. Here the CDR3 DNA reads TGTGCCAGCAGACTGGACAGGGGTCCACCAGATACGCAGTATTTT.

CDR3 nucleotide sequence: TGTGCCCGGGCACAGGGAAACGGAAACACCATATATTTT. This codes for CARAQGNGNTIYF. The rearrangement uses TRBV30 and TRBJ1-3, with D perhaps matching TRBD1 (6 bases). Germline CDR1 and CDR2: GTSNPN and SVGIG (reference sequence). Trimming took 8 bases from V and 4 from J, leaving 15 bases between them. The CDR3 has 13 residues.

V gene TRBV6-6 combines with J gene TRBJ1-6; 7 nucleotides agree with TRBD1. The ends lost 6 bases at V and 11 bases at J; junction bases unmatched: 13. The V gene's germline CDR1 is MNHNY and CDR2 SVGAGI (reference sequence). The CDR3 sequence is 15 residues long. The CDR3 here is CASSRPGQRKTPLHF. The CDR3 DNA sequence: TGTGCCAGCAGCCGTCCGGGACAGAGGAAAACACCCCTCCACTTT.

This rearrangement joins TRBV11-1 to TRBJ2-1, with TRBD2 matching 10 bases. Germline CDR1 reads SGHAT; CDR2 reads FQDESV (reference sequence). The ends lost 3 bases at V and 9 bases at J; junction bases unmatched: 2. The CDR3 consists of 13 residues. The CDR3 bases are TGTGCCAGCAGCTTGGGACTAGCGATTGAGCAGTTCTTC. This gives the protein CASSLGLAIEQFF.

V and J are TRBV14 and TRBJ2-1, with D perhaps TRBD2 (6 bases). V was trimmed by 1 base and J by 3 bases, leaving 10 bases between them. CDR3 size: 15 residues. Germline CDR1 and CDR2: SGHDN and FVKESK. The CDR3 loop reads CASSQGLAHYNEQFF. The DNA of the CDR3 is TGTGCCAGCAGCCAAGGTCTAGCGCACTACAATGAGCAGTTCTTC.